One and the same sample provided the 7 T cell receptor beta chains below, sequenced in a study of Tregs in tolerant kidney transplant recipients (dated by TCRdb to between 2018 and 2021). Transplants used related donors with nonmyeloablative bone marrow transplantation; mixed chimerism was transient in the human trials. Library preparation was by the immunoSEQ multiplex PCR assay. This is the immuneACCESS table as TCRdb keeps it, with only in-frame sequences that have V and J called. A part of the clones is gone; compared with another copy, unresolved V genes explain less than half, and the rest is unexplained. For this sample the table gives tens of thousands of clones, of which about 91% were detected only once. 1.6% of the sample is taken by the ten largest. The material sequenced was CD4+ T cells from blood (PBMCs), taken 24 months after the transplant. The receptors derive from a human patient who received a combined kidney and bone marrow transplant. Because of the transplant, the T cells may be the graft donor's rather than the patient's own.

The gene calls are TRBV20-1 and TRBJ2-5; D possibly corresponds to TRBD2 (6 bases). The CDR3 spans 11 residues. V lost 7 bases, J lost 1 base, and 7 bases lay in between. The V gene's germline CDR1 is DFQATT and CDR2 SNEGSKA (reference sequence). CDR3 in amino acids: CSGGVQETQYF. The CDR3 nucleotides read TGCAGTGGGGGGGTCCAAGAGACCCAGTACTTC.

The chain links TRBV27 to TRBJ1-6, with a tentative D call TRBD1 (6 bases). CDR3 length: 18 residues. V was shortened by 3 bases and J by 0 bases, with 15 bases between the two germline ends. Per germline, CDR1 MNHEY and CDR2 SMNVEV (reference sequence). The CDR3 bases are TGTGCCAGCAGTTTCAGACCCGGGGGGCTCTCCTATAATTCACCCCTCCACTTT. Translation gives CASSFRPGGLSYNSPLHF.

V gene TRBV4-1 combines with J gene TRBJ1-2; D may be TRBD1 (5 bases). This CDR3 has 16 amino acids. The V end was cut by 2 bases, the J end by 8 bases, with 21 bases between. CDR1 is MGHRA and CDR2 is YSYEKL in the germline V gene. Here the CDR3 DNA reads TGCGCCAGCAGCCAATATCCCCCAGGGATCCGCCGGGGCTACACCTTC. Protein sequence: CASSQYPPGIRRGYTF.

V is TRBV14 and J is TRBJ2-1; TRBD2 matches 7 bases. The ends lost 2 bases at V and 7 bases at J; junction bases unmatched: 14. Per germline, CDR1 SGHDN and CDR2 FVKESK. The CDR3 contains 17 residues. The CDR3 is CASSQLPGRLGGNEQFF. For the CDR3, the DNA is TGTGCCAGCAGCCAACTCCCGGGACGCCTGGGGGGGAATGAGCAGTTCTTC.

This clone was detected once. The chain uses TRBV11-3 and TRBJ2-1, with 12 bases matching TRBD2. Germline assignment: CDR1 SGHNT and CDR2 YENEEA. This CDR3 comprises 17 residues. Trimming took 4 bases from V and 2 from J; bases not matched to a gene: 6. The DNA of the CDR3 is TGTGCCAGCAGCTCCCCTAGACTAGCGGGGGCCTACAATGAGCAGTTCTTC. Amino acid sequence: CASSSPRLAGAYNEQFF.

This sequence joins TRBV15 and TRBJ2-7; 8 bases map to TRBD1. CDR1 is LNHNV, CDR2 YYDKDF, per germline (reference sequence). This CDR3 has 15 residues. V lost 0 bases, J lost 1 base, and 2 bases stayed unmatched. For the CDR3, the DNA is TGTGCCACCAGCAGAGAAAACAGGGGGTCCTACGAGCAGTACTTC. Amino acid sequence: CATSRENRGSYEQYF.

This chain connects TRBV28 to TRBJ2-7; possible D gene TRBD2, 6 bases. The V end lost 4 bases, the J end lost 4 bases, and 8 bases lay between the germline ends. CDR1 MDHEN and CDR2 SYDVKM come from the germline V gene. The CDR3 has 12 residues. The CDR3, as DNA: TGTGCCAGCAGTTGGACTACATACGAGCAGTACTTC. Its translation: CASSWTTYEQYF.